This T cell receptor (beta chain) was recovered during a study of a mutant IDH1 vaccine in newly diagnosed glioma. A note on this clone: What it recognizes is unknown.

Germline loops: CDR1 SGHNT, CDR2 YYREEE (reference sequence). The CDR3 contains 15 residues. With 4 bases clipped from V and 3 bases from J, the junction kept 9 bases outside the gene matches. The time point is: week 35, safety follow-up. One vaccine dose held 300 ug of mutant IDH1 20-mer peptide and came with topical imiquimod. The protocol was immunoSEQ multiplex PCR, while the TCRdb copy is restricted to in-frame clones and leaves out a portion. The top ten hold roughly 2% of the sample, which has tens of thousands of clones, about 88% seen once. The clonotype originates from a man aged 30-40 years with glioma. This specimen was PBMCs, taken from a glioma patient whose treatment included an IDH1 peptide vaccine. The chain carries TRBV5-4 and TRBJ1-1; 7 positions agree with TRBD1. The CDR3, as DNA: TGTGCCAGCAGCGTGGACAGGTCGACTCACACTGAAGCTTTCTTT. Residues: CASSVDRSTHTEAFF.